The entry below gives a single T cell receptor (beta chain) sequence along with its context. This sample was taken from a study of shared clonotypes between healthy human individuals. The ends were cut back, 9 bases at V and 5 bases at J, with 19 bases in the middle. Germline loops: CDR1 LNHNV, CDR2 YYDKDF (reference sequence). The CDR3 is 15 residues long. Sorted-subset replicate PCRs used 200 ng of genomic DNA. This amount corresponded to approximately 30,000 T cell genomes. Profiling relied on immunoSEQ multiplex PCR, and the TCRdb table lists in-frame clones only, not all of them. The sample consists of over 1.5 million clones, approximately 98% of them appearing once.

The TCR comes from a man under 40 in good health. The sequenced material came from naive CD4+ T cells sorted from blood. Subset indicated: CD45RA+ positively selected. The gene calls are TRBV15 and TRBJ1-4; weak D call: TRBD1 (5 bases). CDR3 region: CATTDPGRGNEKLFF. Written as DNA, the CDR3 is TGTGCCACTACCGACCCGGGACGAGGAAATGAAAAACTGTTTTTT.